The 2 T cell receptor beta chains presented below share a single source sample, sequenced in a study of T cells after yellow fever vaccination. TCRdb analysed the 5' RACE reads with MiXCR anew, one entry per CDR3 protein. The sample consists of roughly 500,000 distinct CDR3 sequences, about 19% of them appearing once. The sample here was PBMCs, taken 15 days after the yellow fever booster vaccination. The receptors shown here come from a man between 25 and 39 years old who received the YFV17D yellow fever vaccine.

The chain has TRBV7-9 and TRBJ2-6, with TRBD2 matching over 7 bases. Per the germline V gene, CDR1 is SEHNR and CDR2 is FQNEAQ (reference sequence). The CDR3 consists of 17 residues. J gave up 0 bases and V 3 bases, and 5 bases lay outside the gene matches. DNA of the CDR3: TGTGCCAGCAGCTTTACGGGGGGAATCTCTGGGGCCAACGTCCTGACTTTC. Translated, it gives CASSFTGGISGANVLTF.

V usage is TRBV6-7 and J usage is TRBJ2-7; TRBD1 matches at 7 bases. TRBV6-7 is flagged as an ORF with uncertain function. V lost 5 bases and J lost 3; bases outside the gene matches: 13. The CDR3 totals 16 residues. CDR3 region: CASSTYHRDSFYEQYF. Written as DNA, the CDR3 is TGTGCCAGCAGTACCTACCACCGGGACAGCTTCTACGAGCAGTACTTC.